This T cell receptor (beta chain) was recorded in a study of OX40 agonist ivuxolimab in advanced cancers. About the study: Of the participants, around 39% had some prior anti-PD-1, anti-PD-L1 or anti-CTLA-4 therapy, which was allowed.

Germline lookup yields CDR1 MNHEY and CDR2 SVGAGI. This CDR3 contains 14 residues. V was pared by 6 bases and J by 4 bases, with 3 bases of the junction left unmatched. Profiling relied on immunoSEQ multiplex PCR, and the TCRdb table lists in-frame clones only, not all of them. This sample has 100,000 to 140,000 clones; approximately 89% occur once, and the top ten carry 0.95% to 1.5%. The origin of this receptor is an adult with an advanced solid tumor such as melanoma, head and neck, liver or kidney cancer. The chain employs TRBV6-5 and TRBJ2-1, with TRBD1 matching 10 bases. The starting material was CD4+ or CD8+ T cells sorted from blood, obtained in a trial of the OX40 agonist ivuxolimab. CDR3 in amino acids: CASSSGQGYNEQFF. DNA for the CDR3: TGTGCCAGCAGCTCGGGACAGGGGTACAATGAGCAGTTCTTC.